This is a list of T cell receptor beta chains from one sample in a study of blood T cells in healthy people across ages. Via MiXCR, TCRdb re-called the 5' RACE reads, giving one row per CDR3 protein. Among more than 900,000 distinct CDR3 sequences listed, 25% were seen once. This sample was also put to use in a study of T cells of mothers and their children.

The sequencing input was blood. The receptors here all came from a girl aged 2 to 9 in good health. CDR3s include the opening cysteine and the closing phenylalanine or tryptophan. The D gene is left open where the match is weak. Where a row states a size, it is once, few, many or the class of an expanded clone; other rows omit it.

j_call: TRBJ1-2
d_call: NA
clone_size: few
v_call: TRBV7-9
cdr3_nt: TGTGCCAGCAGCTTCCTTCCCGGTGGCTACACCTTC
cdr3_aa: CASSFLPGGYTF

j_call: TRBJ1-2
d_call: NA
clone_size: NA
v_call: TRBV4-3
cdr3_nt: TGCGCCAGCAGCCAAAACCCGGTGGGGTACGATGGCTACACCTTC
cdr3_aa: CASSQNPVGYDGYTF

j_call: TRBJ2-7
d_call: NA
clone_size: few
v_call: TRBV28
cdr3_nt: TGTGCCAGCGCTCCCGGGAGCGGGTCCTACGAGCAGTACTTC
cdr3_aa: CASAPGSGSYEQYF

j_call: TRBJ1-2
d_call: TRBD1
clone_size: NA
v_call: TRBV7-8
cdr3_nt: TGTGCCAGCACCAGGGGGGGGGTTGCGGACTACACCTTC
cdr3_aa: CASTRGGVADYTF

j_call: TRBJ2-5
d_call: TRBD1
clone_size: NA
v_call: TRBV12-3/TRBV12-4
cdr3_nt: TGTGCCAGCAGTTTAGGCTTCCAGGGGGCGGCGGAGACCCAGTACTTC
cdr3_aa: CASSLGFQGAAETQYF

j_call: TRBJ2-5
d_call: NA
clone_size: NA
v_call: TRBV7-9
cdr3_nt: TGTGCCAGCAGCTTAGCCCCAGGGAAGGAGACCCAGTACTTC
cdr3_aa: CASSLAPGKETQYF

j_call: TRBJ1-2
d_call: NA
clone_size: NA
v_call: TRBV27
cdr3_nt: TGTGCCAGCAGTCCCCGCCAGGGCGTCTATGGCTACACCTTC
cdr3_aa: CASSPRQGVYGYTF

j_call: TRBJ1-2
d_call: NA
clone_size: NA
v_call: TRBV6-5
cdr3_nt: TGTGCCAGCAGGGAGACAGGCGACTATGGCTACACCTTC
cdr3_aa: CASRETGDYGYTF

j_call: TRBJ2-3
d_call: TRBD2
clone_size: few
v_call: TRBV7-3
cdr3_nt: TGTGCCAGCAGCGAAAGCCCCGCGGGGGGCCTAGATACGCAGTATTTT
cdr3_aa: CASSESPAGGLDTQYF

j_call: TRBJ2-1
d_call: NA
clone_size: NA
v_call: TRBV5-8
cdr3_nt: TGTGCCAGCAGCTTGTCCGGGACGTGGTCAGAAAAGGTGGAGTTCTTC
cdr3_aa: CASSLSGTWSEKVEFF

j_call: TRBJ2-1
d_call: NA
clone_size: few
v_call: TRBV29-1
cdr3_nt: TGCAGCGTTGAACCGGCTTCGAATGAGCAGTTCTTC
cdr3_aa: CSVEPASNEQFF